This TCR beta chain was identified during a study of blood T cells in healthy people across ages. Study-level background: Through template switching, about one barcoded beta molecule was captured per two T cells, as measured in model experiments. Study-wide points: It was held that the diversity estimates obtained from one million T cells were underestimates. TCR beta diversity tracked closely with naive T cell percentage.

On this clonotype itself: Its specificity is unknown.

Trimming shortened V by 4 bases and J by 0 bases, and 15 bases separated the two germline ends. Germline assignment: CDR1 SGHKS and CDR2 YYEKEE (reference sequence). The CDR3 runs 16 residues. A sample-barcoded 5' primer and a J-beta primer mix were used in a second PCR of roughly 7 to 11 cycles. The authors tagged each cDNA molecule using a template-switch adaptor with 12 random nucleotides. TCRdb re-called the 5' RACE reads through MiXCR, storing one row per CDR3 protein. This sample has some 920,000 distinct CDR3 sequences; roughly 50% occur once, and the top ten carry about 22%. The receptor's source is a woman aged 60-70 years in good health. The chain carries TRBV5-5 and TRBJ2-3; D ambiguous. The sequenced sample was blood. The CDR3 reads CASSLEWGTSTDTQYF. The CDR3 region has the DNA TGTGCCAGCAGCCTGGAATGGGGAACTAGCACAGATACGCAGTATTTT.